The clone carrying this T cell receptor beta chain was counted between two and nine times. Its antigen is not known. The data stem from a study of identical twins. TCRdb fed the 5' RACE reads into MiXCR, producing one record per CDR3 protein. This sample has about 890,000 distinct CDR3 sequences, with around an eighth found just once. Broader study findings: Researchers reported weaker excess twin sharing in beta out-of-frame sequences.

The CDR3 extends over 15 amino acids. Germline values: CDR1 SGHDN, CDR2 FVKESK. Trimming took 4 bases from V and 1 from J, leaving 13 bases between them. This sample was shared with a second study, whose subject was yellow fever vaccine responses in identical twins. As that study records: Vaccine-induced T cell responses in twins were reportedly observed to appear partly convergent, partly personalized.

The clonotype comes from a woman younger than 30 in good health. Sequencing was done on a sample of PBMCs. The chain recombines TRBV14 with TRBJ1-1; TRBD1 is a possible D gene (5 bases). The CDR3 DNA reads TGTGCCAGCAGCCCCCGGGGCTCCCGGAACACTGAAGCTTTCTTT. Translating it yields CASSPRGSRNTEAFF.